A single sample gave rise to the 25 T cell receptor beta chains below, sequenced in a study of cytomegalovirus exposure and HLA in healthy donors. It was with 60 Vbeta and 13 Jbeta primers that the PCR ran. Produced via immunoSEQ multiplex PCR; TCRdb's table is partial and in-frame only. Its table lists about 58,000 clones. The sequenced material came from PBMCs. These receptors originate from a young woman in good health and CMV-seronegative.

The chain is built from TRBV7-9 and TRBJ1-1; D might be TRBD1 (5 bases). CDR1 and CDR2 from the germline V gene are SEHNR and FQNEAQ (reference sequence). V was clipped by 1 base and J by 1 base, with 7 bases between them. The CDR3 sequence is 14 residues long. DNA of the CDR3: TGTGCCAGCAGCTTAGTAGGGGCGAACACTGAAGCTTTCTTT. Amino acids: CASSLVGANTEAFF.

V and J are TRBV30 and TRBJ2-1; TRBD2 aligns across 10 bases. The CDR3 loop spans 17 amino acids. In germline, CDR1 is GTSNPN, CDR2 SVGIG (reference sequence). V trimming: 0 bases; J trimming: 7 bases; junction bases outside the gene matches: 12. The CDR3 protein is CAWSVGVSSGRNNEQFF. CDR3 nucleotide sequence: TGTGCCTGGAGTGTTGGTGTGAGTAGCGGGAGGAATAATGAGCAGTTCTTC.

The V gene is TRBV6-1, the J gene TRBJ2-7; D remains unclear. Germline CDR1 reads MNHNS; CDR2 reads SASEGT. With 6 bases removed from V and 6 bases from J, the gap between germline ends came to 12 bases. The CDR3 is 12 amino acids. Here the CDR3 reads CASSPSGREQYF. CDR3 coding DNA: TGTGCCAGCAGCCCCTCTGGCCGCGAGCAGTACTTC.

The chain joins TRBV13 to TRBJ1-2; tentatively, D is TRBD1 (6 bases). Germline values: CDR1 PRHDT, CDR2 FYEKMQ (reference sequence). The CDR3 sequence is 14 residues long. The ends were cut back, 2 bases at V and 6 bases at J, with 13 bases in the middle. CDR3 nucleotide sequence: TGTGCCAGCAGCTTACTGGGATCAGGGGATGGCTACACCTTC. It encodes CASSLLGSGDGYTF.

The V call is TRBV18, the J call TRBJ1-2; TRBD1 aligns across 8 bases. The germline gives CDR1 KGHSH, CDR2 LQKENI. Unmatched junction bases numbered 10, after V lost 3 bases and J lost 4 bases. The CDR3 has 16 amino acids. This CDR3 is CASSPIGQGSGYGYTF. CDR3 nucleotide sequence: TGTGCCAGCTCACCGATCGGACAGGGTAGCGGCTATGGCTACACCTTC.

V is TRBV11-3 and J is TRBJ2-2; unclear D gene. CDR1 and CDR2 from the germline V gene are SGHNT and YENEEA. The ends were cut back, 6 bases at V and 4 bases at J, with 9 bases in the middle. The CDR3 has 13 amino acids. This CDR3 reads CASRALSTGELFF. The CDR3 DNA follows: TGTGCCAGCAGGGCTCTCAGCACCGGGGAGCTGTTTTTT.

The CDR3 reads CASSIVWKRSYNEQFF. The CDR3 DNA follows: TGTGCCAGTAGTATAGTTTGGAAGCGCTCCTACAATGAGCAGTTCTTC. V gene TRBV19 combines with J gene TRBJ2-1; D not certain. CDR1 and CDR2 from the germline V gene are LNHDA and SQIVND (reference sequence). There are 16 residues in the CDR3. V was clipped by 1 base and J by 0 bases, with 10 bases between them.

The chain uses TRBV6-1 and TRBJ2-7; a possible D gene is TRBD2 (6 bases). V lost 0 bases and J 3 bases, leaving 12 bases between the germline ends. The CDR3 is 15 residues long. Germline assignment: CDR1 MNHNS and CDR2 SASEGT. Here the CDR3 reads CASSEARGVGYEQYF. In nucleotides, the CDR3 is TGTGCCAGCAGTGAAGCGCGCGGGGTCGGCTACGAGCAGTACTTC.

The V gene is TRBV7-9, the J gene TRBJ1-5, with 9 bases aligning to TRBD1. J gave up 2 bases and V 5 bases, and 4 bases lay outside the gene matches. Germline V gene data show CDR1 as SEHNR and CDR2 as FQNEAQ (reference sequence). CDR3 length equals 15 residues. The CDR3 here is CASSKQGAGNQPQHF. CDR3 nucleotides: TGTGCCAGCAGCAAACAGGGGGCGGGCAATCAGCCCCAGCATTTT. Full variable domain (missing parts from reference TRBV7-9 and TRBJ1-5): DTGVSQNPRHKITKRGQNVTFRCDPISEHNRLYWYRQTLGQGPEFLTYFQNEAQLEKSRLLSDRFSAERPKGSFSTLEIQRTEQGDSAMYLCASSKQGAGNQPQHFGDGTRLSIL.

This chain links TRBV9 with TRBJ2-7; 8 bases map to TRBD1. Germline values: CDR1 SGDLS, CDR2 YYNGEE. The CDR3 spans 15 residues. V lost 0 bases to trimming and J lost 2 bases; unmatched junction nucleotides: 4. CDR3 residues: CASSVGQGATYEQYF. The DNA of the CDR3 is TGTGCCAGCAGCGTAGGGCAGGGGGCAACCTACGAGCAGTACTTC.

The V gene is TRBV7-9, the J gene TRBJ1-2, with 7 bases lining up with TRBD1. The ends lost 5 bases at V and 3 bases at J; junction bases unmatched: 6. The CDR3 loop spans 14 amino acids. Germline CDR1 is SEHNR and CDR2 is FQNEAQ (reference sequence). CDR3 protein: CASSQQGSYYGYTF. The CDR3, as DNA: TGTGCCAGCAGCCAACAGGGGAGTTACTATGGCTACACCTTC.

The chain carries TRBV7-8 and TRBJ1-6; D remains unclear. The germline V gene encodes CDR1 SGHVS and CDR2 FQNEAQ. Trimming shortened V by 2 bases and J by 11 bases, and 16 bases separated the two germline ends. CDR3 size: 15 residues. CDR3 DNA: TGTGCCAGCAGCTTAAACCAGCGGGTTATCGCACCCCTCCACTTT. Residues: CASSLNQRVIAPLHF.

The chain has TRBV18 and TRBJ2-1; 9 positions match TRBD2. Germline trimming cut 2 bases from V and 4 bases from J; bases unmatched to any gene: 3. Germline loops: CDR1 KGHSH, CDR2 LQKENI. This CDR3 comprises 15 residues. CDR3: CASSPGTSRYNEQFF. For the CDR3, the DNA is TGTGCCAGCTCACCAGGGACTAGCCGATACAATGAGCAGTTCTTC.

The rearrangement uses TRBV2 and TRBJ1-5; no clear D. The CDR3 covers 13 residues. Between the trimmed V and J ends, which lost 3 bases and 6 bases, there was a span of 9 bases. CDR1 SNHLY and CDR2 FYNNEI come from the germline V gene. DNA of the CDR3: TGTGCCAGCAGTGAGTCAGAGGGTCAGCCCCAGCATTTT. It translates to CASSESEGQPQHF.

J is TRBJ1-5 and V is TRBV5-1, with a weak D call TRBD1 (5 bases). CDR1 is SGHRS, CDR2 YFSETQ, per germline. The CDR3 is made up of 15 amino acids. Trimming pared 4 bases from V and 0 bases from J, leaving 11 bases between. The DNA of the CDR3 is TGCGCCAGCAGCCCCGACAGTTATAGCAATCAGCCCCAGCATTTT. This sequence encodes CASSPDSYSNQPQHF.

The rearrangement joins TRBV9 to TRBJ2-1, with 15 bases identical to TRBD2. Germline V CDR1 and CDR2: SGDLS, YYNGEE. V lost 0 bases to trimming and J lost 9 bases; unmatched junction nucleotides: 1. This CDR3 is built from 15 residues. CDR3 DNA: TGTGCCAGCAGCGTAGAGGGACTAGCGGGAGGTGAGCAGTTCTTC. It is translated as CASSVEGLAGGEQFF.

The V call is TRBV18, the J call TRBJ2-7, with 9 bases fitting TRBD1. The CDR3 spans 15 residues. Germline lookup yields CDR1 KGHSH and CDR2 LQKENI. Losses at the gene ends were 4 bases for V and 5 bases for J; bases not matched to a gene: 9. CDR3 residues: CASSLQTGGGDEQYF. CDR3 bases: TGTGCCAGCTCACTACAGACAGGGGGAGGTGACGAGCAGTACTTC.

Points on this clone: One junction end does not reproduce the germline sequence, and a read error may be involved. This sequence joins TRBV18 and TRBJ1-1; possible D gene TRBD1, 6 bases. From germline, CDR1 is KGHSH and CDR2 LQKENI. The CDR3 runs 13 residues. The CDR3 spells CASSPTGNTEDFF. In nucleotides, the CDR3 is TGTGCCAGCTCACCAACAGGGAACACTGAAGATTTCTTT.

The CDR3 nucleotides read TGTGCCAGTAGTATAACGGACAGGGGATCCCCCCTCCACTTT. Its translation is CASSITDRGSPLHF. This chain joins TRBV19 and TRBJ1-6, with 9 bases identical to TRBD1. The germline V gene has CDR1 LNHDA and CDR2 SQIVND (reference sequence). V trimming: 2 bases; J trimming: 13 bases; junction bases outside the gene matches: 6. This CDR3 contains 14 residues.

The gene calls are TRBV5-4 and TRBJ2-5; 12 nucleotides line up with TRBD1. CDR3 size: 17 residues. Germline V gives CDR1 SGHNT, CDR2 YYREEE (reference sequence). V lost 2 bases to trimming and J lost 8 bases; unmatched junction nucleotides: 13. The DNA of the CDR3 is TGTGCCAGCAGCTTCTTGGTAGGGACAGGGGGCCGGGAAACCCAGTACTTC. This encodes CASSFLVGTGGRETQYF.

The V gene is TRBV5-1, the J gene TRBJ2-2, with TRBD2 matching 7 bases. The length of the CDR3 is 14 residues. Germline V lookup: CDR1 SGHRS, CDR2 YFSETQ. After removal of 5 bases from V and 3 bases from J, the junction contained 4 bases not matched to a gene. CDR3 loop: CASSGLGDTGELFF. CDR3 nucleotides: TGCGCCAGCAGTGGACTAGGGGACACCGGGGAGCTGTTTTTT.

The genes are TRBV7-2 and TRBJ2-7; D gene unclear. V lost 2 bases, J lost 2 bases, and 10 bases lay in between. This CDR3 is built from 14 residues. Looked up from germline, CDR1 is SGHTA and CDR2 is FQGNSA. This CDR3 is CASSLKAGAYEQYF. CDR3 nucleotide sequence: TGTGCCAGCAGCTTAAAGGCAGGCGCCTACGAGCAGTACTTC.

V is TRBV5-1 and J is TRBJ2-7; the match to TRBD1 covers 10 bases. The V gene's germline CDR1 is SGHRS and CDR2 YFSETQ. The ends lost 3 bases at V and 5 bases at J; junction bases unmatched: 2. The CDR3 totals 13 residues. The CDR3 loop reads CASSWTGGDEQYF. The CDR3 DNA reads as TGCGCCAGCAGCTGGACAGGGGGAGACGAGCAGTACTTC. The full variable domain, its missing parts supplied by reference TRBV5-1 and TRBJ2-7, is KAGVTQTPRYLIKTRGQQVTLSCSPISGHRSVSWYQQTPGQGLQFLFEYFSETQRNKGNFPGRFSGRQFSNSRSEMNVSTLELGDSALYLCASSWTGGDEQYFGPGTRLTVT.

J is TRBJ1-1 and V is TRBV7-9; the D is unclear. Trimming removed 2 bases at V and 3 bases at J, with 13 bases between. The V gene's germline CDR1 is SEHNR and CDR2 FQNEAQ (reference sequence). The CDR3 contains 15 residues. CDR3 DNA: TGTGCCAGCAGCTTAACCCATTCTATGGACACTGAAGCTTTCTTT. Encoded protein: CASSLTHSMDTEAFF.

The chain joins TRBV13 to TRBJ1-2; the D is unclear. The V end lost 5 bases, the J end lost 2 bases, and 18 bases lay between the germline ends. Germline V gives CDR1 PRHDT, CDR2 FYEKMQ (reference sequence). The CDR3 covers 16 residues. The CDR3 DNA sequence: TGTGCCAGCAGCCAGTCAGGTGGCGGAGGGAACTATGGCTACACCTTC. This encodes CASSQSGGGGNYGYTF.